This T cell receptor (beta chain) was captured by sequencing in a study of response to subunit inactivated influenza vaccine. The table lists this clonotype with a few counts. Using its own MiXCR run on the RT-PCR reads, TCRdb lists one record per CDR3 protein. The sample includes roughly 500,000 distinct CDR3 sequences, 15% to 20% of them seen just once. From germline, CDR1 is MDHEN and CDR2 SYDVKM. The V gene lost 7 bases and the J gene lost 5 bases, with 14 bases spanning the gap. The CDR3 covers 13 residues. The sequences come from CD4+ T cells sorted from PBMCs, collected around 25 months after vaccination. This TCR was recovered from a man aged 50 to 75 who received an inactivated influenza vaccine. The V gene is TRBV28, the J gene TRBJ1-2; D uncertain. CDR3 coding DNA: TGTGCCAGCACCTCCCCGGGTCGGTATGGCTACACCTTC. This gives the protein CASTSPGRYGYTF.